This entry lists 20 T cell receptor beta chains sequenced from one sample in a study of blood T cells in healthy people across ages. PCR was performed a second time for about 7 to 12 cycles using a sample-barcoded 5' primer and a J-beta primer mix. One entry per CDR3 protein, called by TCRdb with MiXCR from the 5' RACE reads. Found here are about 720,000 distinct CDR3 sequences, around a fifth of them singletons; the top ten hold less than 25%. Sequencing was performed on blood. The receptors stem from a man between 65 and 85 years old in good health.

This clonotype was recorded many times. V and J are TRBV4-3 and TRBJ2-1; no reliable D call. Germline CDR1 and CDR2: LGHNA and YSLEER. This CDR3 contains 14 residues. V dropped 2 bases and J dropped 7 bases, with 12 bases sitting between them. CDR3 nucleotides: TGCGCCAGCAGCCAATTCCGAATGGGGAATGAGCAGTTCTTC. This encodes CASSQFRMGNEQFF.

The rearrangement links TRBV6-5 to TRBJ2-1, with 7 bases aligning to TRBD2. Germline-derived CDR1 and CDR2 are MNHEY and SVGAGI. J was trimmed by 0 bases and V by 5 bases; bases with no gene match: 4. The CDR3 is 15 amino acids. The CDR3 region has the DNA TGTGCCAGCAGTAGCGGGGAAGGCTCCTACAATGAGCAGTTCTTC. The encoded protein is CASSSGEGSYNEQFF.

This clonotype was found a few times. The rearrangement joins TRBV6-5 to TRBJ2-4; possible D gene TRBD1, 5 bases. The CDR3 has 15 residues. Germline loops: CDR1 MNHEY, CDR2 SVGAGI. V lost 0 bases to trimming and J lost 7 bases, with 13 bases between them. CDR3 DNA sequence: TGTGCCAGCAGTTACTCAGACAGTTGGCAGAACATTCAGTACTTC. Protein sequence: CASSYSDSWQNIQYF.

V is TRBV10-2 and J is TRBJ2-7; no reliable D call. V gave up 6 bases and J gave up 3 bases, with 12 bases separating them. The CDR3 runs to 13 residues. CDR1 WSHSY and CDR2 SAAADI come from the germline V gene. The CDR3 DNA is TGCGCCAGCAGCGGCTGGATTCACTACGAGCAGTACTTC. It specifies CASSGWIHYEQYF.

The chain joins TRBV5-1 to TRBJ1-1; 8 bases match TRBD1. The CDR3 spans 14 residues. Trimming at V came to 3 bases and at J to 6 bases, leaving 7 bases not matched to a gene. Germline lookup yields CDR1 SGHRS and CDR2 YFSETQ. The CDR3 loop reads CASSSDRGIPEAFF. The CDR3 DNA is TGCGCCAGCAGCTCCGACAGGGGAATCCCTGAAGCTTTCTTT.

CDR3 bases: TGTGCCACCTCGGGCGCTCGCGGGGGCTCCTACAATGAGCAGTTCTTC. Protein product: CATSGARGGSYNEQFF. V gene TRBV27 combines with J gene TRBJ2-1; 7 bases align to TRBD2. Germline V gene sequence: CDR1 MNHEY, CDR2 SMNVEV (reference sequence). The CDR3 spans 16 residues. J lost 0 bases, V lost 10 bases, and 12 bases had no gene match.

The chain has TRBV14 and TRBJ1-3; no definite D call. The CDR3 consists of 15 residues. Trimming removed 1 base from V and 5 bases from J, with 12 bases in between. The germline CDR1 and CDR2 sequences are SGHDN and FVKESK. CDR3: CASSQVGSRRNTIYF. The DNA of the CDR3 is TGTGCCAGCAGCCAAGTGGGCAGCAGAAGAAACACCATATATTTT.

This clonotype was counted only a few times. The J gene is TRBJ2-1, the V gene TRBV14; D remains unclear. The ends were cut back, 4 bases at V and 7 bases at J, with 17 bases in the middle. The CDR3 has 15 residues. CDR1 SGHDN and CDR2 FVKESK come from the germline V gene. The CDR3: CASSPRSIRRNEQFF. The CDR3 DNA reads TGTGCCAGCAGCCCGCGTTCCATTCGGCGGAATGAGCAGTTCTTC. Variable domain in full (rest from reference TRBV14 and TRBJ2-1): EAGVTQFPSHSVIEKGQTVTLRCDPISGHDNLYWYRRVMGKEIKFLLHFVKESKQDESGMPNNRFLAERTGGTYSTLKVQPAELEDSGVYFCASSPRSIRRNEQFFGPGTRLTVL.

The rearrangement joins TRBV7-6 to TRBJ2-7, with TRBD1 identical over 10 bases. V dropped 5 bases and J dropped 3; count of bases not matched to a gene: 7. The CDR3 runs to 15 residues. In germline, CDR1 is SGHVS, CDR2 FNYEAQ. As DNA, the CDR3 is TGTGCCAGCAGCCGCGGGACAGGGGACCGCTACGAGCAGTACTTC. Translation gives CASSRGTGDRYEQYF. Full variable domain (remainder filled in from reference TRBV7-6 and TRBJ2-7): GAGVSQSPRYKVTKRGQDVALRCDPISGHVSLYWYRQALGQGPEFLTYFNYEAQQDKSGLPNDRFSAERPEGSISTLTIQRTEQRDSAMYRCASSRGTGDRYEQYFGPGTRLTVT.

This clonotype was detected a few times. The DNA of the CDR3 is TGTGCCAGCACGGAGGGAAATGAGCAGTTCTTC. It yields the protein CASTEGNEQFF. The J gene is TRBJ2-1, the V gene TRBV6-5, with D maybe TRBD2 (6 bases). V was cut by 7 bases and J by 7 bases, with 8 bases left in between. The germline V gene has CDR1 MNHEY and CDR2 SVGAGI. CDR3 size: 11 residues.

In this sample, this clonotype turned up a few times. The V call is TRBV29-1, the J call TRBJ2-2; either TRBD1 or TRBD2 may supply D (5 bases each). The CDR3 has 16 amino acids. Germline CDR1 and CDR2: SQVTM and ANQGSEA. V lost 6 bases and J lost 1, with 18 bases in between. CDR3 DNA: TGCAGCGTAACCACCTGGGGACGGCAGAACACCGGGGAGCTGTTTTTT. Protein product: CSVTTWGRQNTGELFF.

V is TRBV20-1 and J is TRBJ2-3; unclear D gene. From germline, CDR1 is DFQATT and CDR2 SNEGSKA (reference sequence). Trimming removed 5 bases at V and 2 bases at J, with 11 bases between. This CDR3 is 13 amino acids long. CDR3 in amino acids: CSAYDTSTDTQYF. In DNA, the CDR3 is TGCAGTGCTTATGACACCTCCACAGATACGCAGTATTTT.

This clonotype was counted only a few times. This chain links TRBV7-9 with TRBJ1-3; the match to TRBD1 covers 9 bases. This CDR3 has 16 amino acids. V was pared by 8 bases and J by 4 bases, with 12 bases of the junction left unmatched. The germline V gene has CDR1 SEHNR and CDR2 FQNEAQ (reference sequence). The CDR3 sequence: CASRPTGGAEGNTIYF. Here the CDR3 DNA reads TGTGCCAGCCGCCCGACAGGGGGAGCCGAGGGAAACACCATATATTTT.

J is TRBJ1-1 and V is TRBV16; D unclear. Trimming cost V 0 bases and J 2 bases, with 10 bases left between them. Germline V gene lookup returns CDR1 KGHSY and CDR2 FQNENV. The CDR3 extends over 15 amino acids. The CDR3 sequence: CASSQSRWGNTEAFF. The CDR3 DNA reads TGTGCCAGCAGCCAATCGAGATGGGGAAACACTGAAGCTTTCTTT. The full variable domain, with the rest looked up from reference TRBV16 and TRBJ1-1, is GEEVAQTPKHLVRGEGQKAKLYCAPIKGHSYVFWYQQVLKNEFKFLISFQNENVFDETGMPKERFSAKCLPNSPCSLEIQATKLEDSAVYFCASSQSRWGNTEAFFGQGTRLTVV.

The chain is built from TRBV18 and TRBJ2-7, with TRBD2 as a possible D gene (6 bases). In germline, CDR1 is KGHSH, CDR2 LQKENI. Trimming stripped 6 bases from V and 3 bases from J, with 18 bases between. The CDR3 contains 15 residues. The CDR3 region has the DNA TGTGCCAGCTCCCCGGAGCGGGTACAACGCTACGAGCAGTACGTC. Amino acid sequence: CASSPERVQRYEQYV.

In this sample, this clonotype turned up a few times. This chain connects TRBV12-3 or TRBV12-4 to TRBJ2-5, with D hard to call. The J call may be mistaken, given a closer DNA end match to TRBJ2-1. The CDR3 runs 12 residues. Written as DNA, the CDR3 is TGTGCCAGCAGCCGCAGCCTCGGTGAGCAGTTCTTC. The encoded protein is CASSRSLGEQFF.

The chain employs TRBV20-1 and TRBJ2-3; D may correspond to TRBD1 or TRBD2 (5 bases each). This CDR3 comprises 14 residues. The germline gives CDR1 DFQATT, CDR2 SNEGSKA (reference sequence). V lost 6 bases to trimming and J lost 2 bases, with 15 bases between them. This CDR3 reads CSASDPGTTDTQYF. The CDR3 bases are TGCAGTGCAAGTGATCCTGGGACCACAGATACGCAGTATTTT.

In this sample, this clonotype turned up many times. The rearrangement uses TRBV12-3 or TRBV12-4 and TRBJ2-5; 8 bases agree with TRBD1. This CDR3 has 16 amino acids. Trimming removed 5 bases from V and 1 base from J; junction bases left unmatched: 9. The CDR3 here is CASSSTGGRAQETQYF. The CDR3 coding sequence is TGTGCCAGCAGTAGTACAGGGGGAAGGGCCCAAGAGACCCAGTACTTC.

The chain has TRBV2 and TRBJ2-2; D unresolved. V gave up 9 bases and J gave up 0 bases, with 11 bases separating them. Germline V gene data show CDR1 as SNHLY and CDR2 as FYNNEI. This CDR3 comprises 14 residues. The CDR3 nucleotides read TGTGCCAGTAAGATCGCCTCGAACACCGGGGAGCTGTTTTTT. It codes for CASKIASNTGELFF.

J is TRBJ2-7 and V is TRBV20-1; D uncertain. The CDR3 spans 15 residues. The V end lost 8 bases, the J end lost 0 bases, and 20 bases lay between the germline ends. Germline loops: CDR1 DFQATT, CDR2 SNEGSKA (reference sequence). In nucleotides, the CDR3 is TGCAGTACACGCCCGTCGTCGCAGCTCTCCTACGAGCAGTACTTC. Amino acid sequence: CSTRPSSQLSYEQYF.